This TCR beta chain emerged from a study of cytomegalovirus exposure and HLA in healthy donors. PCR employed 60 Vbeta and 13 Jbeta primers. The repertoire was sequenced with immunoSEQ multiplex PCR; TCRdb's copy has only in-frame clones and lacks some. The sample has 100,000 to 150,000 clones; about 78% are singletons. Trimming cost V 5 bases and J 5 bases, with 13 bases left between them. This CDR3 has 14 amino acids. Per the germline V gene, CDR1 is MDHEN and CDR2 is SYDVKM. Recording of this donor's CMV serostatus was not done. Findings of the study overall: Most TCR beta V segments were productive about 90% or about 30% of the time in an earlier analysis.

Worth noting for this clone: Its specificity is unknown.

The sample taken for sequencing was PBMCs. The chain recombines TRBV28 with TRBJ2-1; the D gene is possibly TRBD2 (6 bases). The sequence came from a human donor in good health. The CDR3 nucleotides read TGTGCCAGCAGTCTCCCGGGACTCCACAATGAGCAGTTCTTC. Amino acid sequence: CASSLPGLHNEQFF.